The 5 T cell receptor beta chains below were found in one sample sequenced in a study of read filtering for tumor transcriptome and immune sequencing. This library used around 400 ng RNA and molecular barcoded adaptors spanning alpha/delta and beta/gamma chains. MiXCR, run by TCRdb on the reads, gives a single entry per CDR3 protein. The table lists approximately 500 distinct CDR3 sequences, 82% of them singletons, with over 45% in the top ten. The sequenced sample consisted of a population of CD138-negative cells sorted from bone marrow. The receptor set was obtained from a donor at least 40 years old with multiple myeloma. This table probably holds off-target reads from a library built for another chain.

This clonotype was counted once. The chain combines TRBV27 with TRBJ2-7, with 9 positions matching TRBD2. Germline V lookup: CDR1 MNHEY, CDR2 SMNVEV (reference sequence). The CDR3 sequence is 15 residues long. The junction had 9 bases not matched to a gene; V was cut back by 5 bases and J by 4 bases. The CDR3 DNA is TGTGCCAGCAGTCAGCTTAGCGGGAGTCTTTACGAGCAGTACTTC. Its protein product is CASSQLSGSLYEQYF.

The chain links TRBV5-1 to TRBJ2-1, with 8 bases aligning to TRBD1. V trimming: 6 bases; J trimming: 2 bases; junction bases outside the gene matches: 7. The CDR3 covers 15 residues. The germline V gene encodes CDR1 SGHRS and CDR2 YFSETQ. This chain's CDR3 is CASNTGTGAYNEQFF. The CDR3 DNA sequence: TGCGCCAGCAACACCGGGACAGGAGCCTACAATGAGCAGTTCTTC.

The chain joins TRBV6-6 to TRBJ2-1; TRBD1 matches 9 bases. Germline values: CDR1 MNHNY, CDR2 SVGAGI (reference sequence). This CDR3 comprises 14 residues. The J segment lost 5 bases and the V segment lost 6 bases, leaving 5 bases of the junction unmatched. The CDR3 spells CASSTGQGNNEQFF. CDR3 nucleotide sequence: TGTGCCAGCAGCACGGGACAGGGAAACAATGAGCAGTTCTTC.

This clonotype showed up just once. The CDR3 loop reads CASSLRGSGRTLDTQHF. CDR3 coding DNA: TGTGCCAGCAGCTTAAGGGGTAGCGGGAGGACGTTAGATACGCAGCATTTT. This chain uses TRBV11-2 with TRBJ2-3; D may be TRBD1 (5 bases). The J call may be wrong; the DNA end is better matched by TRBJ1-5. CDR1 and CDR2 from the germline V gene are SGHAT and FQNNGV. This CDR3 is built from 17 residues.

The chain carries TRBV12-3 or TRBV12-4 and TRBJ2-3; maybe TRBD2 (6 bases). The ends were cut back, 5 bases at V and 2 bases at J, with 23 bases in the middle. CDR3 length equals 18 residues. The CDR3 DNA reads TGTGCCAGCAGTCCTACCCAAGGGACGACGGACTACACAGATACGCAGTATTTT. It yields the protein CASSPTQGTTDYTDTQYF.